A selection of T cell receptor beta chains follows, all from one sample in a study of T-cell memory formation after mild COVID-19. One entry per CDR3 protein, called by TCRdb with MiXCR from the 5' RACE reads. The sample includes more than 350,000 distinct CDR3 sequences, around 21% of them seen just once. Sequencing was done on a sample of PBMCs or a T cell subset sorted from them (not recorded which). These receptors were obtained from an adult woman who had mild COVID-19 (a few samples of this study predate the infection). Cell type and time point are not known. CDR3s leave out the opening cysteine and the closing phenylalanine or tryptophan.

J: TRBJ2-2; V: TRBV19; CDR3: ASINRGGATNTGELF
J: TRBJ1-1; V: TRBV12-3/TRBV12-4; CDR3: ASSLNIGEAF
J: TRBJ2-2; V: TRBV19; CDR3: ASISRLNTGELF
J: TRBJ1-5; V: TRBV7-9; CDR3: ASSSPTDSNQPQH
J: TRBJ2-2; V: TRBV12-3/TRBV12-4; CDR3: ASSRDRRGNTGELF
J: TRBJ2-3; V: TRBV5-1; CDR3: ASSRDRGGGTDTQY
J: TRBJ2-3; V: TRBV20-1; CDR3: SARDPGLAGGFTDTQY
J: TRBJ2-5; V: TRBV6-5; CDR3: ASSYGQGAGETQY
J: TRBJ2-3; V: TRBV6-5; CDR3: ASRRADTQY
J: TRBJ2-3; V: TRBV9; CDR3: ASSVEAGRGPFRPSTDTQY